The entry that follows covers one T cell receptor beta chain sequence. Primers for the PCR totalled 60 Vbeta and 13 Jbeta. Generated by immunoSEQ multiplex PCR, the TCRdb table keeps only in-frame clones and is missing some. This sample yields about 150,000 clones, of which 82% are seen a single time; approximately 6.1% belongs to the top ten. Deletions cut 2 bases from V and 4 bases from J, with 6 bases between. The CDR3 sequence is 12 residues long. Germline V lookup: CDR1 MNHEY, CDR2 SVGAGI. The source of the sample is a study of cytomegalovirus exposure and HLA in healthy donors. The TCR was taken from a man aged 25-40 years in good health and CMV-seropositive. This sequence joins TRBV6-5 and TRBJ2-7; D perhaps matches TRBD2 (5 bases). Sequenced sample: PBMCs. The CDR3 loop is CASSYGEYEQYF. For the CDR3, the DNA is TGTGCCAGCAGTTACGGGGAGTACGAGCAGTACTTC.